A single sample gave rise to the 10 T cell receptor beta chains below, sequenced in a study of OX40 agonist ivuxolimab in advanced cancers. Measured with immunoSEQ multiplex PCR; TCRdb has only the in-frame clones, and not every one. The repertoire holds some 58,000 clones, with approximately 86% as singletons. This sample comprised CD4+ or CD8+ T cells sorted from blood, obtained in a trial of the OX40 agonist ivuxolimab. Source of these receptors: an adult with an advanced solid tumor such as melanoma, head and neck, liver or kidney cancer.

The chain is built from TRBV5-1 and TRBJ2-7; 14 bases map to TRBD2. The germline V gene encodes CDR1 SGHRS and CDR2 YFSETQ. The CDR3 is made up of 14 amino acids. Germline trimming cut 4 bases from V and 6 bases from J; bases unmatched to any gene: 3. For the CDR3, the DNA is TGCGCCAGCAGCACTGGGACTAGCGGGAGCGAGCAGTACTTC. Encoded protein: CASSTGTSGSEQYF.

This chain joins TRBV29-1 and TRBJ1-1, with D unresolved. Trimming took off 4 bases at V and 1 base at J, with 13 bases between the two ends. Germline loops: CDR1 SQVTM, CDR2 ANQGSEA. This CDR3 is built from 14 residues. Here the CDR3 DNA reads TGCAGCGTTGCTCCTTACATGACGAACACTGAAGCTTTCTTT. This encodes CSVAPYMTNTEAFF.

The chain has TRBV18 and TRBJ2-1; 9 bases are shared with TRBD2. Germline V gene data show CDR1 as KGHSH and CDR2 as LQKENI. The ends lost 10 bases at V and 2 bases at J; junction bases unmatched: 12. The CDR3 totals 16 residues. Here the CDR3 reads CANSPLAGVAYNEQFF. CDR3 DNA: TGTGCCAACTCCCCTTTAGCGGGAGTGGCCTACAATGAGCAGTTCTTC.

The CDR3 loop is CASSETSGDYEQYF. The DNA for the CDR3 is TGTGCCAGCAGTGAGACTAGCGGGGACTACGAGCAGTACTTC. The V call is TRBV28, the J call TRBJ2-7, with 11 nucleotides matching TRBD2. The CDR3 loop spans 14 amino acids. Looked up from germline, CDR1 is MDHEN and CDR2 is SYDVKM. With 5 bases clipped from V and 3 bases from J, the junction kept 3 bases outside the gene matches.

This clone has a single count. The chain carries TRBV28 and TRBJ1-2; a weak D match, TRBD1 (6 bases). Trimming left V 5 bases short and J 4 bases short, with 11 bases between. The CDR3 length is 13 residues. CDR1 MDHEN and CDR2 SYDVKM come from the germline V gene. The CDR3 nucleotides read TGTGCCAGCAGTCAGACAGGCCCCTATGGCTACACCTTC. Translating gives CASSQTGPYGYTF.

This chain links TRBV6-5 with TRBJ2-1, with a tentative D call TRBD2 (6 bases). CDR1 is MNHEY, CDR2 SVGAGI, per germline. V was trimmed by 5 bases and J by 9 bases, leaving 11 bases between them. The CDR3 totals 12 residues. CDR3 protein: CASSTRDSEQFF. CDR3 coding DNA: TGTGCCAGCAGTACGCGGGATAGTGAGCAGTTCTTC.

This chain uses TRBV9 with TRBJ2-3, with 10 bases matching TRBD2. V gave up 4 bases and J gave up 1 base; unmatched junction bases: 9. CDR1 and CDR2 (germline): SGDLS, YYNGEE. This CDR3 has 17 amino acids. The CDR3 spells CASSLQPAGGRTDTQYF. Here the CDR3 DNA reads TGTGCCAGCAGCCTCCAGCCAGCGGGAGGGCGCACAGATACGCAGTATTTT.

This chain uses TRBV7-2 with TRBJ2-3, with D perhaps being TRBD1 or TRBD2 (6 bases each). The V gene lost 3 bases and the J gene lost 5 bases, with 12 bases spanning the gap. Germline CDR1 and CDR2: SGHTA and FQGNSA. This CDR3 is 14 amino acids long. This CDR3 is CASSLGGAGDTQYF. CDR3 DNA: TGTGCCAGCAGCTTGGGGGGCGCAGGAGATACGCAGTATTTT.

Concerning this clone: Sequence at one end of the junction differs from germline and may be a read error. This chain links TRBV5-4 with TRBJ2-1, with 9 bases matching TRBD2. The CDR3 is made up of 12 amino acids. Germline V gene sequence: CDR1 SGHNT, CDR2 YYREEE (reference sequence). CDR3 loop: CASSFGGRARIF. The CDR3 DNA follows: TGTGCCAGCAGCTTCGGCGGGAGGGCCAGGATCTTC.

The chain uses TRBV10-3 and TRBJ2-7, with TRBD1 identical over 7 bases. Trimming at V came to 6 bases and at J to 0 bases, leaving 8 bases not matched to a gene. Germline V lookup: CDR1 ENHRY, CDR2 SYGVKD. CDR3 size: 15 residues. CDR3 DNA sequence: TGTGCCATCAGACCCACAGGGGACGCCTCCTACGAGCAGTACTTC. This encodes CAIRPTGDASYEQYF.